This entry describes one TCR beta chain. The antigen is not known. The sample belongs to a study of Graves' ophthalmopathy and Graves' hyperthyroidism. Notes on the study in general: A model of 13 signatures distinguished ophthalmopathy from stable hyperthyroidism at around 90% sensitivity and 81.08% specificity. As the model predicted ophthalmopathy progression, it achieved a sensitivity of 65% to 71% and a specificity of 72.22%.

Transcripts of RNA were the source for amplifying TCR beta CDR3 regions. Second-round multiplex PCR followed a first-round RT-PCR using HTBI primers. TCRdb analysed the multiplex PCR reads with MiXCR anew, one entry per CDR3 protein. The top ten clones hold less than 6% of a sample with over 150,000 distinct CDR3 sequences, less than 45% of them seen once. This CDR3 contains 13 residues. Germline CDR1 is LNHDA and CDR2 is SQIVND (reference sequence). After removal of 11 bases from V and 0 bases from J, the junction contained 3 bases not matched to a gene. The rearrangement joins TRBV19 to TRBJ2-2; 7 positions agree with TRBD2. Input material: peripheral blood. The receptor was isolated from a woman aged 40 to 55 with Graves' ophthalmopathy. CDR3 coding DNA: TGTGCCGGGAGGGATACGAACACCGGGGAGCTGTTTTTT. This translates into CAGRDTNTGELFF. The full variable domain, its missing parts supplied by reference TRBV19 and TRBJ2-2, is DGGITQSPKYLFRKEGQNVTLSCEQNLNHDAMYWYRQDPGQGLRLIYYSQIVNDFQKGDIAEGYSVSREKKESFPLTVTSAQKNPTAFYLCAGRDTNTGELFFGEGSRLTVL.